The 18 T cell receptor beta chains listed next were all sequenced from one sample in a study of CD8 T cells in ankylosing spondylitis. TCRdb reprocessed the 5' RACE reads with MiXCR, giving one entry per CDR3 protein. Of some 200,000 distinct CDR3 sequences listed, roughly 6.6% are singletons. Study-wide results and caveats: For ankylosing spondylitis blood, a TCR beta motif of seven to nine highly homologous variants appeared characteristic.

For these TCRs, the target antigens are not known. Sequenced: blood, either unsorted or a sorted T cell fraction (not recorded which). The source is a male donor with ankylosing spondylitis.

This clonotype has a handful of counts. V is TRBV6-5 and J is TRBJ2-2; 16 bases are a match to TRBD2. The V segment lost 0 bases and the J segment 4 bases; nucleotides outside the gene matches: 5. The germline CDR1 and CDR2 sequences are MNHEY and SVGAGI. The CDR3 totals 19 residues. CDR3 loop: CASSYSGTSGGAGTGELFF. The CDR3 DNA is TGTGCCAGCAGTTACTCGGGGACTAGCGGGGGGGCTGGCACCGGGGAGCTGTTTTTT.

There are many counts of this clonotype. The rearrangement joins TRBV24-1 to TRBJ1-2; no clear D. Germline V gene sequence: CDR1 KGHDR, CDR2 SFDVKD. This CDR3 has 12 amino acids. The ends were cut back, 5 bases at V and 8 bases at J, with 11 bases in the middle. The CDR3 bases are TGTGCCACCAGTGCCCGGCGGGAAGGCTACACCTTC. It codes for CATSARREGYTF.

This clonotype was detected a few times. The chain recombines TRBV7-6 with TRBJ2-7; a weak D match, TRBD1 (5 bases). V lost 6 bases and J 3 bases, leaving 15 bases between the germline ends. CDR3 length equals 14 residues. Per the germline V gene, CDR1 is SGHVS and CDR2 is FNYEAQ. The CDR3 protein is CASSPDGHGYEQYF. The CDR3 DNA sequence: TGTGCCAGCAGTCCCGATGGACACGGCTACGAGCAGTACTTC.

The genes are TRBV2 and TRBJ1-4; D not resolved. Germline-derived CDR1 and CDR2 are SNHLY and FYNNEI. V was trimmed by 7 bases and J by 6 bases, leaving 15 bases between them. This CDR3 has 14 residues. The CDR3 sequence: CASKWAAADEKLFF. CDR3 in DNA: TGTGCCAGCAAATGGGCAGCGGCGGATGAAAAACTGTTTTTT.

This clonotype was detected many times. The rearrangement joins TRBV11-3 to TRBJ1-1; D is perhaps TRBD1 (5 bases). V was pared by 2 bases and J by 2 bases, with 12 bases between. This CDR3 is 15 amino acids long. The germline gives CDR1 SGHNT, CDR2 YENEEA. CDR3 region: CASSLRGRPNTEAFF. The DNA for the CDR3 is TGTGCCAGCAGCTTACGGGGCCGCCCTAACACTGAAGCTTTCTTT.

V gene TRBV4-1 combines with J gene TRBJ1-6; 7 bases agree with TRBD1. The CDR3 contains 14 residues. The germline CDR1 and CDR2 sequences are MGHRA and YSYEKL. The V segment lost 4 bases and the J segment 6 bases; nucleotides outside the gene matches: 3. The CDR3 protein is CASSLDRSNSPLHF. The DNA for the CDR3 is TGCGCCAGCAGCCTGGACAGGTCTAATTCACCCCTCCACTTT.

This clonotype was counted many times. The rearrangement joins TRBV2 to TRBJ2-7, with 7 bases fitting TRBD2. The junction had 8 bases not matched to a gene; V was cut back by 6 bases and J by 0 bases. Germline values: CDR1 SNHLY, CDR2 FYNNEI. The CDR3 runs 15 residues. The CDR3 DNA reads TGTGCCAGCAGCCCCGGGAGGACGAGCTCCTACGAGCAGTACTTC. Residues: CASSPGRTSSYEQYF.

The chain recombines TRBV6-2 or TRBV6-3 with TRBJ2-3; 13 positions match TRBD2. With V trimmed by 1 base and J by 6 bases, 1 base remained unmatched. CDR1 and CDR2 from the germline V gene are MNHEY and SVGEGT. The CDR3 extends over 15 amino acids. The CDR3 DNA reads TGTGCCAGCAGTTACTTGACTAGCGGGAGGGATACGCAGTATTTT. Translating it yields CASSYLTSGRDTQYF.

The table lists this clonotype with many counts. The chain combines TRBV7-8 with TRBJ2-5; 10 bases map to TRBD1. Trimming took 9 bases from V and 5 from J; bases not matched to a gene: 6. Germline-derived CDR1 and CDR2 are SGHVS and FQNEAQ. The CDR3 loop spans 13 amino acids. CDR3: CASGDRGDETQYF. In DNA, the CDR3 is TGTGCCAGTGGGGACAGGGGTGACGAGACCCAGTACTTC. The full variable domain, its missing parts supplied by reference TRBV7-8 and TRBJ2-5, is GAGVSQSPRYKVAKRGQDVALRCDPISGHVSLFWYQQALGQGPEFLTYFQNEAQLDKSGLPSDRFFAERPEGSVSTLKIQRTQQEDSAVYLCASGDRGDETQYFGPGTRLLVL.

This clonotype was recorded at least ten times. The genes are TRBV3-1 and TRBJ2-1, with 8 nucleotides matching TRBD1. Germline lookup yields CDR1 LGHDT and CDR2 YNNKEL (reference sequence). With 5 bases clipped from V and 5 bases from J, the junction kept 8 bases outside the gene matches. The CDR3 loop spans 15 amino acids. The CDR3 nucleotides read TGTGCCAGCAGCTCGGCCGGGACAGGCGACAATGAGCAGTTCTTC. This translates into CASSSAGTGDNEQFF.

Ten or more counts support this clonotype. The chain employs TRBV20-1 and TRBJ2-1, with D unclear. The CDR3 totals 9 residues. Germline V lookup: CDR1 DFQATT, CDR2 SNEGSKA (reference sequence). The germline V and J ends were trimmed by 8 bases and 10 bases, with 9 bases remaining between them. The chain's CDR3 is CSPIMEQFF. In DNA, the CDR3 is TGCAGTCCGATAATGGAGCAGTTCTTC.

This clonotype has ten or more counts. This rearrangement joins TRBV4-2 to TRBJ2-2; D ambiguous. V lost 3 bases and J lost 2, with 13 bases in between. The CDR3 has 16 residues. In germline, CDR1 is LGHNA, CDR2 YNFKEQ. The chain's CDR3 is CASSQNGDVNTGELFF. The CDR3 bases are TGTGCCAGCAGCCAGAATGGTGACGTTAACACCGGGGAGCTGTTTTTT.

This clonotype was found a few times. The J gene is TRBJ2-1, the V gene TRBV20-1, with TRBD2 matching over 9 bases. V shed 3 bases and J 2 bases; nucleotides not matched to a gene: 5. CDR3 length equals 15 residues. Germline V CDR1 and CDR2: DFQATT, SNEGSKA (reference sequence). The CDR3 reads CSARSLAGTYNEQFF. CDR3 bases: TGCAGTGCTAGGTCTCTAGCGGGAACCTACAATGAGCAGTTCTTC.

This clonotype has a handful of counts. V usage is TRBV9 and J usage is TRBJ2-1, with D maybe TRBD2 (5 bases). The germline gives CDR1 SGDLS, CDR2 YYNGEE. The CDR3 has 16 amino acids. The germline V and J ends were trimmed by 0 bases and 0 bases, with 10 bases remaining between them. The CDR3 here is CASSVAWESSYNEQFF. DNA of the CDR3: TGTGCCAGCAGCGTAGCTTGGGAGAGCTCCTACAATGAGCAGTTCTTC.

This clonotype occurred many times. The CDR3 reads CASSVRGQIYEQYF. Written as DNA, the CDR3 is TGTGCCAGCAGCGTAAGGGGCCAAATCTACGAGCAGTACTTC. The chain employs TRBV6-1 and TRBJ2-7, with a tentative D call TRBD1 (5 bases). The CDR3 is 14 amino acids. From germline, CDR1 is MNHNS and CDR2 SASEGT. The V and J ends lost 6 bases and 3 bases respectively, with 15 bases between them.

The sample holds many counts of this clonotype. The CDR3: CASSCGVRGFLGWALYEQYF. The DNA for the CDR3 is TGTGCCAGCAGCTGTGGCGTGAGGGGATTTTTAGGTTGGGCTCTCTACGAGCAGTACTTC. The chain combines TRBV21-1 with TRBJ2-7; TRBD2, the table's D call, was not compared with the DNA. TRBV21-1 constitutes a pseudogene. This CDR3 has 20 amino acids.

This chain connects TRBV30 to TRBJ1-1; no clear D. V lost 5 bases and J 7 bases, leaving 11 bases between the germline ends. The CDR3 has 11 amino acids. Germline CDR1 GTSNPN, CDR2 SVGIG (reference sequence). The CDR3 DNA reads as TGTGCCTGGGCCCTTGGACGTGAAGCTTTCTTT. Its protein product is CAWALGREAFF.

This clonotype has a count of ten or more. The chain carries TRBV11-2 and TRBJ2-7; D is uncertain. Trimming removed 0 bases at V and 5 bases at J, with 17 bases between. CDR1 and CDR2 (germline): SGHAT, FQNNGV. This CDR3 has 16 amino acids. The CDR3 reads CASSLDGRVVWNEQYF. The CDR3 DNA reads TGTGCCAGCAGCTTAGACGGAAGGGTCGTTTGGAACGAGCAGTACTTC.